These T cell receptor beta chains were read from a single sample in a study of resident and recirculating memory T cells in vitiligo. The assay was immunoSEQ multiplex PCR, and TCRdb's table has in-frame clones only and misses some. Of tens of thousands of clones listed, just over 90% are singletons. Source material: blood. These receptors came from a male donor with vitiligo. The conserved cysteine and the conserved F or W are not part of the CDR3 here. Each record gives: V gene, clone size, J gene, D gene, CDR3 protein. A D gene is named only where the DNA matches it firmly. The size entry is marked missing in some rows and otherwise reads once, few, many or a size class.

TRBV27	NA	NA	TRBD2	ASPGPSTSGVDEQY
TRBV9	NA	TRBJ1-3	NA	ASSAAPGNTIY
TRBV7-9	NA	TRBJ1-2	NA	ASSLDRVDGYT
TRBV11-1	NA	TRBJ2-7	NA	ASSARTIEQY
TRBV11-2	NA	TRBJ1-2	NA	ASSPVPGKLDGYT
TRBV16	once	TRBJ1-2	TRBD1	ASSHSTGYGYT
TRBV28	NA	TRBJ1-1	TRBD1	ASSEGQQNTEAF
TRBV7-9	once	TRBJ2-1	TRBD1	ASSLKGASNEQF
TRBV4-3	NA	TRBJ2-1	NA	ASSQDRAYNEQF
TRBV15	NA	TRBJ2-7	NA	ATSRVLDTIYEQY
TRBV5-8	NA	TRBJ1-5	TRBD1	ASTRRDRTDSNQPQH
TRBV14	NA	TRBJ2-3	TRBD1	ASSQLGQGTDTQY
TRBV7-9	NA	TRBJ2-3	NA	ASSPPAAPDTQY
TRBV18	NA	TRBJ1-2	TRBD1	ASSPDGTGLYGYT
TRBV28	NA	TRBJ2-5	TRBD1	ASSRDTGEETQY
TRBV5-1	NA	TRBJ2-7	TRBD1	ASSLGQGVAGDQY
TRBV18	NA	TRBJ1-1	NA	ASSQDSMNTEAF
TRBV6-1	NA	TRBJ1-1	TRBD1	ASSRDRGNTEAF
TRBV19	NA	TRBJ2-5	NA	ASSIVGQGGSKETQY
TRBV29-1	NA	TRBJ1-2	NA	SVEGGRVNYGYT
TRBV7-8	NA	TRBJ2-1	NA	ASSLVPVYNEQF
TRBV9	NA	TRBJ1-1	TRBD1	ASSPLGTGPQDTEAF
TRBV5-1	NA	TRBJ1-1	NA	ASSFDRPISPEAF
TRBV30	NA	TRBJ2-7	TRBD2	AWGEGLEQY
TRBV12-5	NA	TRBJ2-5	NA	ASSRTPKETQY
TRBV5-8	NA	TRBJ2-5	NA	ASSLWGAGGETQY
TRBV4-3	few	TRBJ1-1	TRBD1	ASSQAFGQGSEAF
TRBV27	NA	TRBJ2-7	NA	ASSPGLWSYEQY
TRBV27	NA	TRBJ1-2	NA	ASSLSGRDFNYGYT
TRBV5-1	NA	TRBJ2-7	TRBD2	ASGSGLARHEQY
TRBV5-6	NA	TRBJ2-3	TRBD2	ASSLYLAGGDTQY
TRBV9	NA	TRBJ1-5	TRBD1	ASSQDRGYQPQH
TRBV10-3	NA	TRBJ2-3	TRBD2	AISESSGGYSDTQY
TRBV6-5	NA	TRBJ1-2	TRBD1	ASSYGLTRGQGGYT
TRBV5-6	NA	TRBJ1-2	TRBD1	ASSFFSSDRSYYGYT
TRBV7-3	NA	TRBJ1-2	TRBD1	ASSPGGANYGYT
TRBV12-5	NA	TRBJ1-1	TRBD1	ASALQGASTEAF
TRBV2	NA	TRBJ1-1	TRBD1	ASRWTGSPTEAF
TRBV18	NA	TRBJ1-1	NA	ASSTGRDTEAF
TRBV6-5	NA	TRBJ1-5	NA	ASSPGGKGNQPQH
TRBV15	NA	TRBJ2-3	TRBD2	ATSTRAGGSTDTQY